This T cell receptor beta chain is drawn from a study of siplizumab effects on memory and regulatory T cells. Study-wide findings and caveats: Siplizumab, the agent tested, significantly reduced alloreactive sequences traceable to unstimulated CD4+ memory cells.

It was approximately 99,000 TCR templates that were assayed per sample. Clones were sequenced by immunoSEQ multiplex PCR, and TCRdb holds only the in-frame ones, with some missing. This sample carries about 100,000 clones, 94% of them seen once, and the ten largest clones take 1% to 1.5%. Turning to this clone: The antigen is unknown.

The V gene's germline CDR1 is MNHNY and CDR2 SVGAGI (reference sequence). Trimming removed 2 bases from V and 4 bases from J, with 11 bases in between. The CDR3 runs 14 residues. The sample comprised non-Treg CD4+ T cells sorted from blood. The receptor was isolated from a human donor in good health. J is TRBJ1-2 and V is TRBV6-6; D gene ambiguous. The CDR3 protein is CASSYRDGPYGYTF. CDR3 bases: TGTGCCAGCAGTTACCGCGACGGACCCTATGGCTACACCTTC.